This TCR beta chain was captured in a study of technical replicates of blood from a few donors. The CDR3 has 17 residues. V was pared by 2 bases and J by 7 bases, with 24 bases between. CDR1 is MNHNS and CDR2 is SASEGT in the germline V gene. The assay was immunoSEQ multiplex PCR, and TCRdb's table has in-frame clones only and misses some. The sample holds some 75,000 clones, about 96% seen once. Source material: T cells isolated from PBMCs. V usage is TRBV6-1 and J usage is TRBJ2-7, with a possible D match to TRBD2 (5 bases). The source of this sequence is a human donor in good health. The CDR3 sequence is CASSESTRITYYVEQYF. In nucleotides, the CDR3 is TGTGCCAGCAGTGAATCTACTAGGATTACCTACTACGTGGAGCAGTACTTC.